A selection of T cell receptor beta chains follows, all from one sample in a study of CD8 T cells in Susac syndrome. TCRdb itself ran the immunoSEQ multiplex PCR reads through MiXCR, one entry per CDR3 protein. The data contain tens of thousands of distinct CDR3 sequences, 93% of them seen just once; the ten biggest clones take up 0.4% to 0.55%. Sequencing was performed on CD8+ T cells from PBMCs. Every receptor here comes from a human donor with multiple sclerosis. Each CDR3 is given without its conserved first and last residue.

V	CDR3
TRBV7-9	ASTIRGFDYEQY
TRBV7-6	ASSHGTLLKPQH
TRBV7-9	ASSLYAGDHNEQF
TRBV5-6	ASSLRDRVMETQY
TRBV7-9	ASSATTRSSYEQY
TRBV5-1	ASSLWQGTNGYT
TRBV4-1	ASSQVSGPYEQY
TRBV6-5	ASSSWDRDATGELF
TRBV12-3/TRBV12-4	ASSFGAGPLGLEQY
TRBV5-1	ASSLSGIDYGYT
TRBV28	ASSSEWGTEAF
TRBV2	ARSLGTSTREQY
TRBV28	ASSFIRGQETQY
TRBV9	ASSIRLAGGEDEQF
TRBV2	ASTEWQRENTGELF
TRBV6-6	ASSDGGWY
TRBV20-1	SARGTGFIRTDTQY
TRBV18	ASSPARVSNQPQH
TRBV9	ASSEGQVVTDTQY
TRBV7-2	ASSPSGASNQPQH
TRBV4-1	ASSEISPGGFTEAF
TRBV27	ASRSLPAGVGYTQY
TRBV7-9	ASSWGGQPQH
TRBV20-1	SAQGASLNQPQH
TRBV12-3/TRBV12-4	ASSPASGYTGANVLT
TRBV25-1	ASSEPRDNSYEQY
TRBV29-1	SVRTDRGDNSPLH
TRBV30	AWATGTGDNEQF
TRBV12-5	AGRDTTEAF
TRBV29-1	SLGGGPLQETQY
TRBV7-8	ASSLAGQENQPQH
TRBV5-1	ASSSTSSLGANVLT
TRBV4-2	ASIIAGGSYEQY
TRBV5-1	ASSLSTAYEQY
TRBV7-9	ASSSTNTDYTEAF
TRBV4-3	ASSQEAAGIDEDTQY
TRBV11-2	ASSSEANIQY
TRBV12-3/TRBV12-4	ASSPLGRVSGNTIY
TRBV30	ASGTGGHYGYT
TRBV9	ASSAGPSYIY
TRBV6-2/TRBV6-3	ATTPGRELF
TRBV7-8	ASSLRDGSREQY
TRBV3-1	ASSQERRQGYGYT
TRBV9	ASSSTANTGELF
TRBV29-1	SVEGLAGNYGYT
TRBV7-9	ASSFTGLYNEQF
TRBV12-3/TRBV12-4	ASSLPDWGHSGNTIY
TRBV15	ATSRAGGADEQF
TRBV27	ASSFTIPDHYGYT
TRBV6-2/TRBV6-3	ASSYSQGAVTGELF
TRBV25-1	ASRAGQGAGNLF
TRBV5-1	ASSLVLGDQETQY
TRBV7-9	ASSLAVGNGIYEQY